This T cell receptor (beta chain) derives from a study of blood T cell repertoires in COVID-19 (dated by TCRdb to 2020 to 2022). In the study overall: Samples covering the acute and convalescent phases of COVID-19 were provided by collaborators in the United States, Italy and Spain. A freely available public database, intended as a resource for researchers studying the immune response to SARS-CoV-2, is where the repertoires were released. Where available, HLA class I and class II types were taken from metadata supplied by the sample provider and were not determined by assay-based typing. Samples were obtained from the ongoing ImmuneRACE study (first 160 participants) and from approximately 1,200 subjects provided by 6 global collaborators. Nearly every sample came with metadata listing a de-identified subject ID, COVID-19 status, age in years and sex. Deeply sampled blood TCRbeta repertoires from subjects exposed to, actively infected with, or recovered from COVID-19 were included in the dataset. The prospective study material was composed of cDNA or gDNA derived from T cells, B-cell-depleted T cells, or PBMCs.

TCRbeta CDR3 regions were amplified from genomic DNA by means of the immunoSEQ Assay, a bias-controlled multiplex PCR. As for the original processing: The number of nucleated cells in each sample was estimated by amplification of reference gene primers within the assay. To quantify the absolute abundance of each unique TCRbeta CDR3 rearrangement, sequence reads were collapsed and filtered. Productive Simpson clonality was computed per sample as the square root of Simpson's diversity index over productive rearrangements. The table comes from immuneACCESS by way of TCRdb, which keeps in-frame sequences with V and J called. Part of the clones is missing from these tables; in studies checked, under half for an unresolved V gene and the rest for unknown reasons. V, J and clone size are taken as reported in that table, and D and trimming were inferred from the DNA itself. The sample profile shows fewer than 100,000 clones; 80% to 90% of them were found once. The ten most abundant clones make up approximately 46% of the sample.

CDR1 and CDR2 were assigned from the germline V gene as SGHAT and FQNNGV. V loses 1 base, J loses 1 base, and the germline ends lie 18 bases apart. The CDR3 goes from the cysteine to the phenylalanine over 18 residues. Only the CDR3 part of the read is kept: 54 bases, read in frame from the first base. In the case of this clone: Its recognized antigen is unknown. Qualities for individual bases were not recorded, and no much larger clone is one base off.

Study-wide conclusions, independent of this receptor: How much clinical and demographic metadata was included differed by source and by participant, and the metadata was provided uncurated.

Whole blood was collected in K2EDTA tubes by collaborating institutions according to the institutions' own protocols. For TCRbeta analysis, collaborator samples were shipped as frozen whole blood, as isolated PBMCs, or as DNA extracted from either sample type. The V and J genes are TRBV11-2 and TRBJ2-3; TRBD2 might be the D gene, on 5 matching bases. The clonotype originates from a human donor in a cohort sampled during active COVID-19. Sequencing used peripheral blood. The DNA reads as follows: TGTGCCAGCAGCTTAGCCCAACGTAGCGTAATTGGCACAGATACGCAGTATTTT. This is translated as CASSLAQRSVIGTDTQYF.